The 31 T cell receptor beta chains below were found in one sample sequenced in a study of graft-versus-host responses after intestinal transplantation. Here immunoSEQ multiplex PCR was the method, and the copy in TCRdb shows in-frame clones only, minus some. The table lists about 86,000 clones, about 87% of them singletons. Their specific antigens are unknown. The material was unstimulated CD4+ T cells sorted from spleen or lymph node cells, obtained before transplant. Source of these receptors: a human donor who was the organ donor for an intestinal transplant.

This chain connects TRBV18 to TRBJ2-5; the D gene is possibly TRBD2 (6 bases). The V and J ends lost 2 bases and 7 bases respectively, with 14 bases between them. The CDR3 loop spans 14 amino acids. From germline, CDR1 is KGHSH and CDR2 LQKENI. CDR3 loop: CASSPDGGVWTQYF. CDR3 coding DNA: TGTGCCAGCTCACCAGACGGGGGAGTATGGACCCAGTACTTC.

This sequence joins TRBV9 and TRBJ2-3, with TRBD2 matching over 8 bases. With V trimmed by 4 bases and J by 4 bases, 14 bases remained unmatched. The germline CDR1 and CDR2 sequences are SGDLS and YYNGEE. The CDR3 contains 17 residues. The CDR3 bases are TGTGCCAGCAGCCCGCGGGGATGGCGGGGGGCGGCAGATACGCAGTATTTT. Translation: CASSPRGWRGAADTQYF.

The V and J genes are TRBV7-9 and TRBJ2-5; a possible D gene is TRBD1 (6 bases). The germline V and J ends were trimmed by 5 bases and 5 bases, with 6 bases remaining between them. The CDR3 is made up of 11 amino acids. Germline V lookup: CDR1 SEHNR, CDR2 FQNEAQ (reference sequence). The CDR3 nucleotides are TGTGCCAGCAGCCAGGGGGAGACCCAGTACTTC. Translation: CASSQGETQYF.

This clone came up once. This chain connects TRBV27 to TRBJ2-2, with D maybe TRBD1 (5 bases). Trimming took 7 bases from V and 0 from J, leaving 9 bases between them. Per germline, CDR1 MNHEY and CDR2 SMNVEV (reference sequence). This CDR3 is built from 14 residues. In nucleotides, the CDR3 is TGTGCCAGCACCCCCAGGGCGAACACCGGGGAGCTGTTTTTT. This codes for CASTPRANTGELFF.

DNA for the CDR3: TGTGCCAGCAGTTTCTTGGGGGCGGGAGCGGAGACCCAGTACTTC. This codes for CASSFLGAGAETQYF. The rearrangement links TRBV6-6 to TRBJ2-5; D may be TRBD2 (7 bases). Germline lookup yields CDR1 MNHNY and CDR2 SVGAGI (reference sequence). The V gene lost 4 bases and the J gene lost 5 bases, with 17 bases spanning the gap. The CDR3 is made up of 15 amino acids.

The chain couples TRBV5-6 to TRBJ1-1; D ambiguous. Germline V gene data show CDR1 as SGHDT and CDR2 as YYEEEE. Trimming removed 0 bases at V and 0 bases at J, with 6 bases between. The CDR3 is 14 amino acids. CDR3 sequence (DNA): TGTGCCAGCAGCTTGGGACTTATGAACACTGAAGCTTTCTTT. Translated: CASSLGLMNTEAFF.

The V gene is TRBV18, the J gene TRBJ2-4; D perhaps matches TRBD1 (5 bases). Germline lookup yields CDR1 KGHSH and CDR2 LQKENI. CDR3 length: 16 amino acids. The ends were cut back, 5 bases at V and 3 bases at J, with 17 bases in the middle. CDR3 residues: CASSLGLPAVKNIQYF. The CDR3 region has the DNA TGTGCCAGCTCATTGGGGCTACCAGCTGTCAAAAACATTCAGTACTTC.

In its sample, this clone was seen once. V usage is TRBV7-8 and J usage is TRBJ2-2; D might be TRBD2 (5 bases). CDR3 length: 16 residues. Germline V lookup: CDR1 SGHVS, CDR2 FQNEAQ. Trimming took 6 bases from V and 5 from J, leaving 19 bases between them. CDR3 in amino acids: CASRHGRIPGTGELFF. As DNA, the CDR3 is TGTGCCAGCAGACACGGACGGATCCCGGGGACCGGGGAGCTGTTTTTT.

V usage is TRBV7-3 and J usage is TRBJ2-7; weak D call: TRBD2 (5 bases). CDR1 and CDR2 from the germline V gene are SGHTA and FQGTGA. There are 14 residues in the CDR3. Trimming removed 2 bases from V and 2 bases from J, with 10 bases in between. The CDR3 is CASSLEASPYEQYF. The CDR3 DNA is TGTGCCAGCAGCTTAGAGGCTAGCCCCTACGAGCAGTACTTC.

This clone has a handful of counts. V usage is TRBV6-5 and J usage is TRBJ2-7, with 8 bases aligning to TRBD1. This CDR3 region has 15 residues. The V and J ends lost 0 bases and 2 bases, in that order; junction bases with no gene match: 3. Germline V gene sequence: CDR1 MNHEY, CDR2 SVGAGI. CDR3 in DNA: TGTGCCAGCAGTTACTCGCCCAGGGGGCCCTACGAGCAGTACTTC. This codes for CASSYSPRGPYEQYF.

The chain recombines TRBV18 with TRBJ2-7; weak D call: TRBD1 (6 bases). The germline V gene has CDR1 KGHSH and CDR2 LQKENI. V was shortened by 5 bases and J by 2 bases, with 10 bases between the two germline ends. The CDR3 is 13 amino acids. This CDR3 reads CASSFTGPYEQYF. CDR3 DNA: TGTGCCAGCTCATTTACAGGGCCCTACGAGCAGTACTTC.

This chain uses TRBV10-3 with TRBJ1-1; D is possibly TRBD1 (6 bases). The ends were cut back, 3 bases at V and 1 base at J, with 12 bases in the middle. Per the germline V gene, CDR1 is ENHRY and CDR2 is SYGVKD. CDR3 length equals 15 residues. The CDR3 DNA sequence: TGTGCCATCAGTGACTCCGGGACACCGAACACTGAAGCTTTCTTT. Encoded protein: CAISDSGTPNTEAFF.

In this sample, this clone turned up a few times. The chain couples TRBV27 to TRBJ2-1; D perhaps matches TRBD2 (5 bases). Germline CDR1 reads MNHEY; CDR2 reads SMNVEV (reference sequence). V was pared by 5 bases and J by 10 bases, with 9 bases between. CDR3 size: 11 residues. As DNA, the CDR3 is TGTGCCAGCAGTATACCGGGGGAGCAGTTCTTC. Its protein is CASSIPGEQFF.

The V and J genes are TRBV27 and TRBJ2-2; possibly TRBD1 for D (7 bases). The CDR3 runs 16 residues. CDR1 and CDR2 from the germline V gene are MNHEY and SMNVEV (reference sequence). Trimming took 3 bases from V and 6 from J, leaving 17 bases between them. The CDR3 reads CASSFGGGARAGELFF. The DNA of the CDR3 is TGTGCCAGCAGTTTTGGAGGGGGCGCGAGAGCCGGGGAGCTGTTTTTT.

CDR3 sequence: CASSPAARPRWGANYGYTF. The CDR3 DNA reads TGTGCCAGCTCCCCCGCTGCCAGACCCAGATGGGGAGCTAACTATGGCTACACCTTC. This chain uses TRBV18 with TRBJ1-2, with unresolved D. This CDR3 comprises 19 residues. CDR1 is KGHSH, CDR2 LQKENI, per germline. V was trimmed by 6 bases and J by 0 bases, leaving 26 bases between them.

The chain uses TRBV5-4 and TRBJ1-4; D perhaps matches TRBD1 (6 bases). Germline-derived CDR1 and CDR2 are SGHNT and YYREEE (reference sequence). This CDR3 has 13 amino acids. Trimming left V 1 base short and J 14 bases short, with 15 bases between. This CDR3 is CASSLNSNRVLFF. The DNA for the CDR3 is TGTGCCAGCAGCTTGAACTCTAACAGGGTTCTGTTTTTT.

In its sample, this clone was seen once. The chain combines TRBV10-3 with TRBJ2-5; D perhaps matches TRBD1 (6 bases). The assigned J gene may be wrong: the sequence end matches TRBJ2-7 better. This CDR3 spans 14 amino acids. Germline V gives CDR1 ENHRY, CDR2 SYGVKD. DNA of the CDR3: TGTGCCATCAGTGAAGGGACACTCCTCTACGAGCAGTACTTC. Amino acid sequence: CAISEGTLLYEQYF.

This sequence joins TRBV28 and TRBJ2-7; D possibly corresponds to TRBD2 (6 bases). CDR1 is MDHEN, CDR2 SYDVKM, per germline. The CDR3 is 14 residues long. The V gene lost 8 bases and the J gene lost 3 bases, with 17 bases spanning the gap. CDR3 in DNA: TGTGCCAGCGCATCTCAGGCCGGGAGCTACGAGCAGTACTTC. Protein: CASASQAGSYEQYF.

The genes are TRBV6-5 and TRBJ1-5; the D is unclear. CDR1 is MNHEY and CDR2 is SVGAGI in the germline V gene. CDR3 length equals 13 residues. Deletions cut 4 bases from V and 9 bases from J, with 13 bases between. The CDR3: CASSSRRALPQHF. The CDR3 nucleotides read TGTGCCAGCAGTTCGCGGCGGGCGCTGCCCCAGCATTTT.

This sequence joins TRBV18 and TRBJ1-5, with no clear D. Germline CDR1 is KGHSH and CDR2 is LQKENI. The V and J ends lost 2 bases and 0 bases respectively, with 8 bases between them. CDR3 length: 15 residues. The CDR3 bases are TGTGCCAGCTCACCAAAGTACAGTAGCAATCAGCCCCAGCATTTT. Translated: CASSPKYSSNQPQHF.

This clone was found a few times. The V call is TRBV27, the J call TRBJ2-7; 8 nucleotides line up with TRBD2. Trimming took 5 bases from V and 5 from J; bases not matched to a gene: 8. Germline-derived CDR1 and CDR2 are MNHEY and SMNVEV (reference sequence). The CDR3 is 14 amino acids. The CDR3 is CASSRKSGSNEQYF. The CDR3 DNA reads TGTGCCAGCAGTCGGAAGAGCGGGAGCAACGAGCAGTACTTC.

The chain couples TRBV7-6 to TRBJ1-1, with 8 positions matching TRBD1. There are 15 residues in the CDR3. Germline assignment: CDR1 SGHVS and CDR2 FNYEAQ. The V segment lost 1 base and the J segment 8 bases; nucleotides outside the gene matches: 9. CDR3 amino acids: CASSLVGDRSTEAFF. The CDR3 region has the DNA TGTGCCAGCAGCTTAGTGGGGGACAGGTCCACCGAAGCTTTCTTT.

The V call is TRBV28, the J call TRBJ2-7; weak D call: TRBD2 (6 bases). The germline gives CDR1 MDHEN, CDR2 SYDVKM. This CDR3 is 13 amino acids long. V was cut by 10 bases and J by 0 bases, with 13 bases left in between. CDR3 region: CATMAGSSYEQYF. In nucleotides, the CDR3 is TGTGCCACAATGGCGGGGAGCTCCTACGAGCAGTACTTC.

The gene calls are TRBV7-2 and TRBJ2-2; tentatively, D is TRBD1 (6 bases). Trimming stripped 1 base from V and 5 bases from J, with 14 bases between. The CDR3 extends over 16 amino acids. Per the germline V gene, CDR1 is SGHTA and CDR2 is FQGNSA. This CDR3 is CASSLGGQGWTGELFF. In DNA, the CDR3 is TGTGCCAGCAGCTTAGGGGGGCAGGGTTGGACCGGGGAGCTGTTTTTT.

This chain links TRBV2 with TRBJ1-2; D is uncertain. Germline CDR1 reads SNHLY; CDR2 reads FYNNEI. V gave up 6 bases and J gave up 3 bases, with 11 bases separating them. This CDR3 region has 13 residues. The CDR3 DNA sequence: TGTGCCAGCAGGCGGGGAGAGGACTATGGCTACACCTTC. Amino acid sequence: CASRRGEDYGYTF.

This clone was seen a few times. The rearrangement links TRBV4-2 to TRBJ2-1; TRBD2 matches 8 bases. J lost 3 bases, V lost 0 bases, and 7 bases had no gene match. Germline lookup yields CDR1 LGHNA and CDR2 YNFKEQ. CDR3 length: 17 residues. This CDR3 reads CASSQDFLAGNYNEQFF. The CDR3 DNA follows: TGTGCCAGCAGCCAAGATTTCCTAGCGGGCAACTACAATGAGCAGTTCTTC.

The rearrangement links TRBV11-2 to TRBJ1-5; D ambiguous. Germline CDR1 reads SGHAT; CDR2 reads FQNNGV. V shed 1 base and J shed 0 bases, with 13 bases lying between them. The CDR3 loop spans 17 amino acids. The DNA for the CDR3 is TGTGCCAGCAGCTTAGGATCCGGGTACTATAGCAATCAGCCCCAGCATTTT. Translated: CASSLGSGYYSNQPQHF.

Note on this clone: The identical CDR3 is also encoded by other nucleotide sequences in the sample. The chain combines TRBV5-5 with TRBJ2-5; 9 nucleotides agree with TRBD2. The germline gives CDR1 SGHKS, CDR2 YYEKEE (reference sequence). V dropped 3 bases and J dropped 1; count of bases not matched to a gene: 4. The CDR3 is 15 amino acids. The CDR3: CASSSLLAGQETQYF. The DNA for the CDR3 is TGTGCCAGCAGCTCCCTACTAGCGGGCCAAGAGACCCAGTACTTC.

The chain has TRBV28 and TRBJ2-7, with TRBD1 as a possible D gene (5 bases). V was clipped by 5 bases and J by 6 bases, with 11 bases between them. Per the germline V gene, CDR1 is MDHEN and CDR2 is SYDVKM. The CDR3 spans 12 residues. For the CDR3, the DNA is TGTGCCAGCAGTGGACACCTTCGCGAGCAGTACTTC. Amino acid sequence: CASSGHLREQYF.

This chain links TRBV5-1 with TRBJ2-2, with D possibly TRBD1 on 6 matching bases. The V gene's germline CDR1 is SGHRS and CDR2 YFSETQ. The V gene lost 1 base and the J gene lost 7 bases, with 11 bases spanning the gap. The CDR3 consists of 14 residues. The CDR3 sequence is CASSLWGLDGELFF. CDR3 bases: TGCGCCAGCAGCTTGTGGGGGCTGGACGGGGAGCTGTTTTTT.

The chain combines TRBV4-1 with TRBJ1-6; D not certain. Trimming removed 1 base from V and 3 bases from J, with 10 bases in between. The CDR3 runs to 16 residues. CDR1 MGHRA and CDR2 YSYEKL come from the germline V gene. CDR3 amino acids: CASSQGAARYNSPLHF. The CDR3 bases are TGCGCCAGCAGCCAAGGGGCAGCCCGCTATAATTCACCCCTCCACTTT.